The 10 T cell receptor beta chains reported below all come from one sample, sequenced in a study of T cell changes during pregnancy in multiple sclerosis. Sequencing was performed with immunoSEQ multiplex PCR; in TCRdb, only in-frame clones are kept and a portion is missing. The sample holds 20,000 to 25,000 clones, about nine tenths seen once. Sequencing used CD8+ T cells from peripheral blood mononuclear cells, obtained in the first trimester of pregnancy. The origin of the receptors is a female donor in good health, enrolled as a control in a pregnancy study.

This CDR3 reads CATSRVRTYETQYF. The CDR3 coding sequence is TGTGCCACCAGCAGAGTTAGGACATATGAGACCCAGTACTTC. This sequence joins TRBV15 and TRBJ2-5, with D perhaps TRBD1 (5 bases). The germline V gene encodes CDR1 LNHNV and CDR2 YYDKDF (reference sequence). The ends were cut back, 1 base at V and 5 bases at J, with 11 bases in the middle. This CDR3 has 14 amino acids.

This chain connects TRBV5-6 to TRBJ2-7; 7 bases fit TRBD2. CDR1 and CDR2 (germline): SGHDT, YYEEEE. This CDR3 comprises 14 residues. V dropped 3 bases and J dropped 3; count of bases not matched to a gene: 6. The CDR3 protein is CASSSGLADYEQYF. DNA of the CDR3: TGTGCCAGCAGCTCCGGCCTAGCGGACTACGAGCAGTACTTC.

The rearrangement links TRBV9 to TRBJ2-5; 9 nucleotides agree with TRBD2. Per the germline V gene, CDR1 is SGDLS and CDR2 is YYNGEE. The V and J ends lost 4 bases and 2 bases, in that order; junction bases with no gene match: 12. The CDR3 is 17 amino acids. The CDR3 loop reads CASSRGGALPPQETQYF. The CDR3 coding sequence is TGTGCCAGCAGCCGCGGGGGGGCGCTTCCCCCTCAAGAGACCCAGTACTTC.

The V gene is TRBV7-9, the J gene TRBJ2-3, with 13 bases lining up with TRBD2. CDR1 and CDR2 from the germline V gene are SEHNR and FQNEAQ (reference sequence). The CDR3 extends over 17 amino acids. Trimming cost V 4 bases and J 2 bases; bases outside gene matches: 6. The CDR3 sequence: CASSSTSGGPFTDTQYF. DNA for the CDR3: TGTGCCAGCAGCTCGACTAGCGGGGGGCCTTTCACAGATACGCAGTATTTT. Complete variable domain (other parts from reference TRBV7-9 and TRBJ2-3): DTGVSQNPRHKITKRGQNVTFRCDPISEHNRLYWYRQTLGQGPEFLTYFQNEAQLEKSRLLSDRFSAERPKGSFSTLEIQRTEQGDSAMYLCASSSTSGGPFTDTQYFGPGTRLTVL.

Here the CDR3 reads CASSPDIAGPGNTIYF. Here the CDR3 DNA reads TGTGCCAGCAGTCCTGACATCGCGGGTCCAGGAAACACCATATATTTT. The chain uses TRBV28 and TRBJ1-3, with no clear D. V lost 5 bases, J lost 4 bases, and 18 bases lay in between. Germline V gene sequence: CDR1 MDHEN, CDR2 SYDVKM. The CDR3 sequence is 16 residues long.

This clone counts as medium-sized. The sample holds other DNA sequences that translate to the same CDR3. The chain employs TRBV7-9 and TRBJ2-3; D is perhaps TRBD2 (5 bases). Trimming stripped 2 bases from V and 0 bases from J, with 9 bases between. The CDR3 is made up of 15 amino acids. Germline V gives CDR1 SEHNR, CDR2 FQNEAQ (reference sequence). The DNA for the CDR3 is TGTGCCAGCAGCTTATCGGGGTCCAGCACAGATACGCAGTATTTT. Its protein product is CASSLSGSSTDTQYF.

The rearrangement joins TRBV7-9 to TRBJ2-5; D call uncertain. CDR1 and CDR2 from the germline V gene are SEHNR and FQNEAQ (reference sequence). The V and J ends lost 1 base and 5 bases respectively, with 11 bases between them. The CDR3 extends over 14 amino acids. CDR3 nucleotides: TGTGCCAGCAGCTTAGTCACGGGTTGGGAGACCCAGTACTTC. This encodes CASSLVTGWETQYF.

This chain uses TRBV27 with TRBJ2-7; the D gene is possibly TRBD2 (5 bases). Trimming pared 4 bases from V and 7 bases from J, leaving 17 bases between. Germline-derived CDR1 and CDR2 are MNHEY and SMNVEV (reference sequence). The CDR3 contains 14 residues. The CDR3 sequence is CASSSSGILGEQYF. For the CDR3, the DNA is TGTGCCAGCAGTTCGTCGGGGATTCTCGGGGAGCAGTACTTC.

The chain links TRBV9 to TRBJ2-3; 7 positions agree with TRBD1. With 3 bases clipped from V and 4 bases from J, the junction kept 11 bases outside the gene matches. The germline gives CDR1 SGDLS, CDR2 YYNGEE. The CDR3 sequence is 16 residues long. CDR3 amino acids: CASSEARGLSADTQYF. As DNA, the CDR3 is TGTGCCAGCAGCGAAGCGAGGGGGCTATCCGCAGATACGCAGTATTTT.

V and J are TRBV6-6 and TRBJ2-3; perhaps TRBD2 as D (6 bases). The V end was cut by 6 bases, the J end by 4 bases, with 20 bases between. The CDR3 has 16 residues. CDR1 and CDR2 from the germline V gene are MNHNY and SVGAGI (reference sequence). The CDR3 sequence is CASSSYGGGNADTQYF. For the CDR3, the DNA is TGTGCCAGCAGCTCCTACGGGGGTGGGAATGCAGATACGCAGTATTTT.